This record covers a single T cell receptor beta chain. The entry originates in a study of blood T cell repertoires in COVID-19. Study background: Acute-phase and convalescent COVID-19 samples originated in the United States, Italy and Spain. T cells, B-cell-depleted T cells, or PBMCs provided the cDNA or gDNA that served as material.

Per the original data handling: It was from reference gene primer amplification that nucleated cell counts were estimated. Clones were read by immunoSEQ multiplex PCR, and TCRdb kept only the in-frame ones, dropping some. V and J calls and clone size are those listed in that table; D and trimming were worked out from the DNA. This sample yields 230,000 or so clones, of which roughly four fifths are seen a single time; 4% to 5.5% belongs to the top ten. The TCR sequence derives from a man in his forties or fifties with active or convalescent COVID-19. Sequencing input: peripheral blood.

The CDR3 spells CAWGSLNRGNAKNIQYF. The DNA for the CDR3 is TGTGCCTGGGGTTCCCTCAACAGGGGCAATGCGAAAAACATTCAGTACTTC. The rearrangement joins TRBV30 to TRBJ2-4; 7 bases fit TRBD1. The V gene end was trimmed by 5 bases and the J gene end by 4 bases; junction bases not matched to a gene: 17. The V gene's germline CDR1 is GTSNPN and CDR2 SVGIG (reference sequence). This CDR3 is built from 17 residues. Looking up the rest from reference TRBV30 and TRBJ2-4 gives the full variable domain: SQTIHQWPATLVQPVGSPLSLECTVEGTSNPNLYWYRQAAGRGLQLLFYSVGIGQISSEVPQNLSASRPQDRQFILSSKKLLLSDSGFYLCAWGSLNRGNAKNIQYFGAGTRLSVL.